This T cell receptor beta chain was found in a study of cytomegalovirus exposure and HLA in healthy donors (dated by TCRdb to the late 2010s). Describing the broader study: In an earlier analysis of roughly 590 of the donors, 250 to 300 Gb of sequence data and approximately 120 million unique TCR beta sequences from approximately 180 million T cells were reported. Around 320 gigabases of sequencing data and approximately 85 million unique TCR sequences were included in an early release covering around 650 HLA-typed donors. Among the roughly 380 genotyped donors, 75% to 90% belonged to the genetic ancestry cluster associated with self-reported Caucasian donors. The study aimed to test whether signatures of past pathogen exposure could be identified by cataloging public T cell receptors. The T cell repertoires of under 750 subjects were profiled by immunosequencing and related to cytomegalovirus serostatus. A separate validation cohort of over 95 different subjects was used in addition to the approximately 700-subject first cohort. To predict cytomegalovirus infection status, the study brought together high-throughput TCR immunosequencing, statistical association of individual TCRs with disease status, and machine learning. A later analysis re-examined previously published TCR beta repertoires from hundreds of donors and added high-resolution HLA genotyping to investigate patterns of TCR occurrence. The later analysis used no new phenotypic data to find candidate immune exposures, relying instead on TCR beta sequences and their occurrence across donors. An earlier analysis of 500 to 650 of the donors applied high-throughput TCR beta sequencing to assess whether each TCR beta V gene segment acted as functional or pseudogenic. Donor age, sex, ethnicity and CMV serostatus were compiled together with the repertoire data. In a later genetic analysis, genome-wide SNP genotypes for about three fifths of the roughly 670 donors were used, and that subset was treated as a discovery cohort. All discovery cohort repertoires had been generated on a single sequencing platform. HLA typing included class I and class II loci at four-digit resolution. Typing coverage differed by locus: A, B, C, DRB1 and DQB1 were typed in roughly 620-630 donors, DQA1 in 500 to 550, DPA1 in approximately 610, and DPB1 in 472. Because of strong linkage in the cohort, four to six DR-DQ haplotypes were treated as single units for association and clustering. Among roughly 400 genotyped donors of the cohort, an average of about 240,000 unique TCR beta nucleotide sequences was sequenced per donor, of which about 18% were non-productive. Paper-wide results and their limitations: In the study, approximately 160 TCR beta chains were listed as associated with cytomegalovirus. A cluster of highly shared sequence variants was judged likely to represent a technical artifact of the sequencing pipeline. The 87-base-pair reads could not distinguish some IMGT-functional V segments, including TRBV6-2 and TRBV6-3, so those segments were excluded. Correlated functional status among segregating V segments might be attributable to linkage disequilibrium, but an unknown experimental factor could not be ruled out. The authors suggested that the approach could potentially be generalized to other disease states and immunological phenotypes. Most TCR sequences were observed very rarely across donors, whereas some public TCRs were present in many individuals. Assigning TCR associations to individual alleles was difficult when HLA alleles, especially DR and DQ, strongly co-occurred. This cohort had only TCR beta chains sequenced, and the lack of alpha or paired-chain data limited which features could be detected. In a later analysis, most CMV-associated TCR beta chains were found to appear HLA-restricted, with HLA associations seemingly driven largely by CMV exposure. According to a later analysis, parvovirus B19, influenza, CMV and Epstein-Barr virus appeared linked to several top co-occurrence clusters. Compared with the 666-donor mean, donors in an Asian-associated ancestry cluster had fewer N-insertions in productive TCRs, according to a later genetic analysis. Broadly in line with IMGT annotations, most TCR beta V segments showed up in productive rearrangements about 90% or about 30% of the time in an earlier analysis of 450 to 600 of the donors. In a later analysis, the rate of TCR association differed among HLA loci, with DRB1 alleles having the most associated TCRs and HLA-C alleles having the fewest. The presence/absence analyses assumed that sequencing depth was roughly uniform across donors, and that assumption may not be true. The classifier was reported to diagnose cytomegalovirus status with high specificity and sensitivity in both the original and validation cohorts. A few of the identified cytomegalovirus-associated TCR beta chains were confirmed in vitro to be specific for cytomegalovirus antigens. A later analysis associated 15,000 to 20,000 TCR beta sequences with specific HLA alleles at a false discovery rate of 0.05. V-gene and J-gene trimming of TCR beta chains was associated with a missense DCLRE1C variant in a later genetic analysis, and the association was replicated in an independent cohort. Immune exposure information for the cohort was limited to CMV serostatus. Because some donors lacked HLA typing at each locus, the association tests relied only on the typed subset. A further reported finding was that TCR beta sequences accurately predicted the HLA-A and HLA-B alleles for most subjects in the first cohort. Compared with equally common non-associated chains, HLA-associated TCR beta chains in a later analysis were more clonally expanded and had lower generation probabilities. Because counts were too low, roughly 17 rarely observed V segments, including chromosome 9 orphons, were left out of the earlier analysis of about 620 of the donors.

To prepare the library, the immunoSEQ multiplex PCR assay was applied. For the multiplex PCR, a mixture combining 60 forward primers for TCR Vbeta segments and 13 reverse primers for TCR Jbeta segments was used. A multiplex PCR assay on genomic DNA amplified the CDR3 region of rearranged TCR beta genes. The Illumina HiSeq System was used to sequence the amplified TCR beta libraries as 87-base-pair reads. The authors' pipeline ran thus. In a later analysis, 77 million or so unique TCR beta chains were counted across the 690 or so repertoires, and about 10 million of these chains were shared by at least two donors. Raw reads were error-corrected and collapsed into unique sequences by a nearest-neighbor algorithm in which closely related sequences were merged to remove PCR and sequencing errors. Alignment of CDR3 sequences to IMGT reference sequences was used to assign V, D and J gene segments. For a sequence to be retained, at least a six-nucleotide match to both a V gene segment and a J gene segment was required. Rearrangements were called productive when the CDR3 lacked stop codons and stayed in frame with V and J; all others were non-productive. Following IMGT convention, CDR3 was defined as the stretch from the second conserved V-encoded cysteine to the conserved J-encoded phenylalanine. Sequences without an unambiguous match to a single V gene segment were excluded from the earlier analysis of about 630 of the donors. An earlier analysis of fewer than 750 of the donors called V segments functional above 56.7% productive rearrangements and segregating when the between-donor standard deviation exceeded 5%. A statistical classification framework was built to diagnose cytomegalovirus status from the catalog of TCR beta chain sequences. V and J gene assignment, in a later analysis, came from comparing TCR nucleotide sequences with IMGT/GENE-DB human TR gene sequences. The TCRdist pipeline was used in a later analysis to assign CDR3 sequences and most-parsimonious VDJ recombination scenarios. In a later analysis, each TCR beta chain was defined by its CDR3 amino acid sequence together with its V-gene family, and reads lacking a unique V-gene family were excluded. In a later analysis, fewer than 650 highly shared, low-generation-probability nucleotide sequences were removed to address suspected cross-contamination and a sequencing artifact. A later analysis calculated a clonal expansion index for each public chain from normalized within-repertoire ranks of inferred template counts. In a later analysis, generation probabilities were computed with a VDJ recombination model fitted to out-of-frame rearrangements, and the resulting probabilities were checked against IGoR. In a later analysis, hypergeometric tests were used to score TCR-TCR, TCR-HLA and TCR-CMV co-occurrence, with a repertoire-size bias correction applied to TCR pairs. False discovery rates were estimated in a later analysis by permuting HLA or CMV assignments 20 times. In a later analysis, co-occurring TCRs were grouped with DBSCAN, and TCRdist sequence similarity was added when clustering was performed within HLA-allele-positive subsets. Co-occurrence clustering excluded repertoires with fewer than 30,000 or more than 120,000 public chains, plus five with anomalous nucleotide sharing. TCRdb re-hosts the immuneACCESS table, in-frame sequences only. Its copies lack some clones; in the studies checked, an unresolved V gene accounts for under half of them, and the cause for the rest is not known. V, J and clone size derive from that table, while D and trimming were established from the DNA sequence. Across this sample there are approximately 180,000 clones, with over 75% seen only once. Together, the top ten hold 6% to 7% of the sample.

This clone was seen just once. Its recognized antigen is unknown. No much larger clone exists at a distance of one base, and base qualities are not known. The CDR3 has 16 amino acids, counting the end cysteine and phenylalanine. The CDR3 DNA has 48 bases and is translated from base 1. In the germline V gene, CDR1 corresponds to MDHEN and CDR2 to SYDVKM. Trimming costs V 6 bases and J 0 bases, and their ends lie 15 bases apart. The cohort was made up of 650 to 700 healthy bone marrow donors. All cohort members were sampled while nominally healthy, although unrecorded immune exposures were likely present. The donor tested CMV seropositive and was one of the 289 seropositive cohort members. Each donor provided a peripheral blood sample, and peripheral blood mononuclear cells were used for TCR beta sequencing. The Qiagen DNeasy Blood Extraction Kit was used to extract genomic DNA from the blood cell samples.

This TCR was recovered from a middle-aged man in good health and CMV-seropositive. The sequenced material came from PBMCs. This chain joins TRBV28 to TRBJ1-5, with a weak D call of TRBD1 (6 bases match). The DNA sequence follows: TGTGCCAGCAGGACAGGAACTATCAATAGCAATCAGCCCCAGCATTTT. Its protein reads: CASRTGTINSNQPQHF. The CDR3, completed at both ends by the reference TRBV28 and TRBJ1-5 genes, gives the full variable domain DVKVTQSSRYLVKRTGEKVFLECVQDMDHENMFWYRQDPGLGLRLIYFSYDVKMKEKGDIPEGYSVSREKKERFSLILESASTNQTSMYLCASRTGTINSNQPQHFGDGTRLSIL.